A selection of T cell receptor beta chains follows, all from one sample in a study of CXCR3-negative and CXCR3-positive naive CD8 T cells. One entry per CDR3 protein, without DNA, is what TCRdb gives after re-calling the 5' RACE reads. Its table records 100,000 to 150,000 distinct CDR3 sequences. The sequenced sample consisted of naive CXCR3+ CD8+ T cells from blood. The receptors were gathered from a human donor in good health. Some clones in this sample may be carry-over from other donors' samples. Both conserved end residues are part of each CDR3. Each record gives: V gene, J gene, CDR3 protein.

>TRBV28|TRBJ2-1
CASSPRPGKYEQFF
>TRBV15|TRBJ1-1
CATSSGESDGTEAFF
>TRBV28|TRBJ2-5
CASSLMAPGETQYF
>TRBV2|TRBJ2-4
CASRGQGTGLAKNIQYF
>TRBV14|TRBJ2-7
CASSQTGPNYEQYF
>TRBV6-5|TRBJ2-5
CASSYLPSGEETQYF
>TRBV5-6|TRBJ1-1
CASSLEPGPTEAFF
>TRBV5-5|TRBJ2-1
CASSLELAGNNEQFF
>TRBV7-6|TRBJ1-1
CASSPPESRGPNTEAFF
>TRBV5-1|TRBJ2-1
CVSSLTGAYEQFF
>TRBV30|TRBJ1-1
CAWTQGNTEAFF
>TRBV12-3/TRBV12-4|TRBJ1-1
CASSLPQVEAFF
>TRBV20-1|TRBJ2-7
CSARPQGWEQYF
>TRBV7-8|TRBJ2-1
CASSFSPYNEQFF
>TRBV29-1|TRBJ1-2
CSGTRGEGYGYTF
>TRBV9|TRBJ1-6
CASSVVGGPGSPLHF
>TRBV7-9|TRBJ2-1
CASSPLPARDNEQFF
>TRBV6-2/TRBV6-3|TRBJ2-5
CASSYLSSGSLETQYF
>TRBV28|TRBJ1-1
CASSFLQGSGAEAFF
>TRBV10-1|TRBJ2-1
CASSEGLAGGPNNEQFF